The table lists the clone carrying this T cell receptor beta chain with a count of one. Sequencing was performed with immunoSEQ multiplex PCR; in TCRdb, only in-frame clones are kept and a portion is missing. Of about 34,000 clones in the sample, approximately 80% are singletons; the top ten hold 7.4%. These data are taken from a study of blood T cell repertoires in COVID-19. Study-level background: Samples of COVID-19 (acute and convalescent) were obtained from the United States, Italy and Spain.

This clonotype originated in a woman aged 55 to 70 with acute or convalescent COVID-19. Sequenced material: peripheral blood.

The CDR3 bases are TGTGCCAGCAGCTCTAGCGTGAGCTCCTACAATGAGCAGTTCTTC. As protein: CASSSSVSSYNEQFF. The chain joins TRBV7-3 to TRBJ2-1, with D perhaps matching TRBD2 (6 bases). The CDR3 length is 15 residues. Per the germline V gene, CDR1 is SGHTA and CDR2 is FQGTGA. Between the trimmed V and J ends, which lost 4 bases and 0 bases, there was a span of 10 bases.